The clone carrying this T cell receptor (beta chain) was picked up a small number of times. The antigen is unknown. cDNA synthesis used the whole RNA isolate, giving expressed TCRB sequences. The assay was immunoSEQ multiplex PCR, and TCRdb's table has in-frame clones only and misses some. The top ten clones hold 0.5% to 0.75% of a sample with roughly 180,000 clones, about 13% of them seen once. The sample is drawn from a study of beta chain features in type 1 diabetes. Study-level results: Naive, central memory and Treg TCRB repertoires appeared more alike in patients than in healthy donors. A PCR bias possibly favoring shorter templates would apply equally to patients and controls.

In all sorted populations, purity surpassed 98%. Trimming removed 0 bases at V and 2 bases at J, with 7 bases between. The CDR3 has 14 amino acids. Germline-derived CDR1 and CDR2 are LGHNA and YNFKEQ. The receptor comes from a young woman in good health. Sequenced sample: central memory CD4+ T cells from blood. V is TRBV4-2 and J is TRBJ2-5, with D possibly being TRBD2 (6 bases). CDR3 nucleotide sequence: TGTGCCAGCAGCCAAGAGGAGGGTCAAGAGACCCAGTACTTC. Translating gives CASSQEEGQETQYF.